The 17 T cell receptor beta chains below all came from one sample that was sequenced in a study of cytomegalovirus exposure and HLA in healthy donors. Using immunoSEQ multiplex PCR, the repertoire was profiled, and TCRdb retains in-frame clones only, with some absent. The repertoire holds some 150,000 clones, with just under 90% as singletons. The sequencing input was PBMCs. The receptors derive from a woman in her 30s in good health and CMV-seropositive.

The count of this clone is one. The chain employs TRBV7-9 and TRBJ2-5; 7 bases are shared with TRBD1. The CDR3 is made up of 12 amino acids. Per germline, CDR1 SEHNR and CDR2 FQNEAQ (reference sequence). J was trimmed by 5 bases and V by 5 bases; bases with no gene match: 2. The CDR3 nucleotides read TGTGCCAGCAGCCCACAGGGGGAGACCCAGTACTTC. The encoded protein is CASSPQGETQYF.

The rearrangement joins TRBV18 to TRBJ2-3; a weak D match, TRBD2 (5 bases). Germline CDR1 reads KGHSH; CDR2 reads LQKENI. V lost 2 bases, J lost 1 base, and 13 bases lay in between. CDR3 length: 16 residues. CDR3 sequence: CASSPMGSGGTDTQYF. For the CDR3, the DNA is TGTGCCAGCTCACCAATGGGCTCCGGGGGCACAGATACGCAGTATTTT. Filled out from reference TRBV18 and TRBJ2-3, the complete variable domain reads NAGVMQNPRHLVRRRGQEARLRCSPMKGHSHVYWYRQLPEEGLKFMVYLQKENIIDESGMPKERFSAEFPKEGPSILRIQQVVRGDSAAYFCASSPMGSGGTDTQYFGPGTRLTVL.

This clone was seen more than once but under ten times. This sequence joins TRBV6-5 and TRBJ2-7; 8 nucleotides match TRBD2. V was clipped by 6 bases and J by 6 bases; unmatched bases: 10. The CDR3 extends over 14 amino acids. Germline V gene lookup returns CDR1 MNHEY and CDR2 SVGAGI. The chain's CDR3 is CASSRKPGGREQYF. The CDR3 DNA is TGTGCCAGCAGCAGAAAGCCGGGGGGGCGCGAGCAGTACTTC.

The chain joins TRBV11-2 to TRBJ2-5, with D possibly being TRBD1 (6 bases). The CDR3 runs 14 residues. The germline gives CDR1 SGHAT, CDR2 FQNNGV. V lost 3 bases and J 2 bases, leaving 10 bases between the germline ends. CDR3 sequence: CASSFGQIQETQYF. The DNA of the CDR3 is TGTGCCAGCAGCTTCGGACAGATACAAGAGACCCAGTACTTC.

V usage is TRBV7-8 and J usage is TRBJ2-3; 10 bases match TRBD2. In germline, CDR1 is SGHVS, CDR2 FQNEAQ. CDR3 length: 17 residues. Trimming at V came to 0 bases and at J to 0 bases, leaving 3 bases not matched to a gene. The CDR3 nucleotides are TGTGCCAGCAGCTTAGCTCTGACTAGCGGGAGCACAGATACGCAGTATTTT. It specifies CASSLALTSGSTDTQYF.

V usage is TRBV6-4 and J usage is TRBJ1-2; D not certain. The CDR3 is 13 amino acids. In germline, CDR1 is MRHNA, CDR2 SNTAGT. V was trimmed by 4 bases and J by 6 bases, leaving 12 bases between them. As DNA, the CDR3 is TGTGCCAGCAGTGCCTTAGGCGGGAATGGCTACACCTTC. Translation gives CASSALGGNGYTF.

The chain is built from TRBV2 and TRBJ1-1, with D perhaps matching TRBD1 (5 bases). This CDR3 comprises 13 residues. Trimming shortened V by 3 bases and J by 3 bases, and 8 bases separated the two germline ends. CDR1 and CDR2 from the germline V gene are SNHLY and FYNNEI. CDR3 sequence: CASSEGGYTEAFF. DNA of the CDR3: TGTGCCAGCAGTGAGGGGGGTTACACTGAAGCTTTCTTT.

This clone occurred a few times. This chain links TRBV6-4 with TRBJ2-5, with D possibly matching TRBD1 (6 bases). CDR3 size: 15 residues. Germline-derived CDR1 and CDR2 are MRHNA and SNTAGT. Trimming took 6 bases from V and 4 from J, leaving 18 bases between them. DNA for the CDR3: TGTGCCAGCAGCACAACAGGGTCGGGTGGAGAGACCCAGTACTTC. This gives the protein CASSTTGSGGETQYF.

Notes on this clone: The same CDR3 can be traced to other DNA sequences in this sample. J is TRBJ2-1 and V is TRBV29-1; D ambiguous. The CDR3 is 14 amino acids. Deletions cut 3 bases from V and 0 bases from J, with 9 bases between. CDR1 SQVTM and CDR2 ANQGSEA come from the germline V gene. CDR3 sequence reads: CSVDSGSSYNEQFF. DNA for the CDR3: TGCAGCGTTGATTCTGGTAGCTCCTACAATGAGCAGTTCTTC.

The DNA for the CDR3 is TGTGCCAGCAGCTCCCTTCGGGACATTCTGTTCTTC. Amino acids: CASSSLRDILFF. The chain couples TRBV7-9 to TRBJ2-1; TRBD1 might be the D (6 bases). Germline assignment: CDR1 SEHNR and CDR2 FQNEAQ (reference sequence). Trimming pared 4 bases from V and 15 bases from J, leaving 16 bases between. The CDR3 consists of 12 residues.

The chain recombines TRBV5-1 with TRBJ2-5; D unresolved. V was clipped by 0 bases and J by 2 bases, with 5 bases between them. Germline V gene data show CDR1 as SGHRS and CDR2 as YFSETQ. The CDR3 consists of 13 residues. The CDR3 reads CASSLGIQETQYF. Here the CDR3 DNA reads TGCGCCAGCAGCTTGGGTATACAAGAGACCCAGTACTTC.

The rearrangement links TRBV13 to TRBJ2-7; TRBD1 is a possible D gene (6 bases). The CDR3 contains 14 residues. Trimming left V 6 bases short and J 0 bases short, with 12 bases between. CDR1 is PRHDT and CDR2 is FYEKMQ in the germline V gene (reference sequence). CDR3 region: CASSPSQGSYEQYF. CDR3 in DNA: TGTGCCAGCAGTCCATCACAGGGCTCCTACGAGCAGTACTTC. Full variable domain (rest looked up from reference TRBV13 and TRBJ2-7): AAGVIQSPRHLIKEKRETATLKCYPIPRHDTVYWYQQGPGQDPQFLISFYEKMQSDKGSIPDRFSAQQFSDYHSELNMSSLELGDSALYFCASSPSQGSYEQYFGPGTRLTVT.

This rearrangement joins TRBV19 to TRBJ2-2; D not resolved. V lost 1 base to trimming and J lost 6 bases, with 6 bases between them. Germline-derived CDR1 and CDR2 are LNHDA and SQIVND (reference sequence). The CDR3 spans 13 residues. The CDR3 DNA follows: TGTGCCAGTAGTATAGCGGGTTCCGGGGAGCTGTTTTTT. Amino acids: CASSIAGSGELFF.

The chain links TRBV6-6 to TRBJ1-5, with 7 bases lining up with TRBD1. V shed 7 bases, J shed 6 bases, and the junction held 9 bases outside the gene matches. The CDR3 sequence is 14 residues long. Germline V CDR1 and CDR2: MNHNY, SVGAGI (reference sequence). The chain's CDR3 is CASTSGTVGQPQHF. As DNA, the CDR3 is TGTGCCAGCACTTCCGGGACAGTCGGTCAGCCCCAGCATTTT.

The chain couples TRBV14 to TRBJ2-7; possible D gene TRBD2, 7 bases. Germline V CDR1 and CDR2: SGHDN, FVKESK. V was clipped by 4 bases and J by 5 bases, with 18 bases between them. The CDR3 is 15 amino acids. The CDR3 sequence: CASSPRAPGGHEQYF. CDR3 DNA: TGTGCCAGCAGCCCTCGGGCCCCGGGGGGCCACGAGCAGTACTTC. The full variable domain, with the rest looked up from reference TRBV14 and TRBJ2-7, is EAGVTQFPSHSVIEKGQTVTLRCDPISGHDNLYWYRRVMGKEIKFLLHFVKESKQDESGMPNNRFLAERTGGTYSTLKVQPAELEDSGVYFCASSPRAPGGHEQYFGPGTRLTVT.

This clone is a singleton in its sample. This chain's CDR3 is CASEGTGGPTGEQYF. The CDR3 region has the DNA TGTGCCAGCGAAGGAACAGGGGGCCCTACCGGCGAGCAGTACTTC. The rearrangement joins TRBV2 to TRBJ2-7; TRBD1 aligns across 9 bases. The CDR3 extends over 15 amino acids. Germline V gene data show CDR1 as SNHLY and CDR2 as FYNNEI. The V gene end was trimmed by 8 bases and the J gene end by 6 bases; junction bases not matched to a gene: 14. The full variable domain, with the rest looked up from reference TRBV2 and TRBJ2-7, is EPEVTQTPSHQVTQMGQEVILRCVPISNHLYFYWYRQILGQKVEFLVSFYNNEISEKSEIFDDQFSVERPDGSNFTLKIRSTKLEDSAMYFCASEGTGGPTGEQYFGPGTRLTVT.

The chain is built from TRBV6-6 and TRBJ2-2; no clear D. V was pared by 1 base and J by 4 bases, with 4 bases between. From germline, CDR1 is MNHNY and CDR2 SVGAGI (reference sequence). The CDR3 consists of 13 residues. The CDR3 coding sequence is TGTGCCAGCAGTTACTTAGCCACCGGGGAGCTGTTTTTT. Residues: CASSYLATGELFF.